One sample yielded the 27 T cell receptor beta chains listed below, sequenced in a study of regulatory T cells in long-lasting Graves disease. The time point was: newly diagnosed GD, antithyroid drugs for less than 3 months. After RNA was extracted from PBMCs, the TCR library was made from it. CDR3 regions were amplified by Arm-PCR using iRepertoire HTBI primers to build TCR beta libraries. One entry per CDR3 protein results from TCRdb running MiXCR on the multiplex PCR reads. The top ten clones hold over 7.5% of a sample with about 430,000 distinct CDR3 sequences, around 16% of them seen once. These same records also appear under a second study, on T cells in Graves' hyperthyroidism and ophthalmopathy.

The sequences come from peripheral blood mononuclear cells (PBMCs), collected at new diagnosis, from a patient treated with antithyroid drugs. The receptors originated from a middle-aged woman with Graves disease.

This clonotype has only a few counts. This chain connects TRBV7-2 to TRBJ2-7; perhaps D is TRBD1 or TRBD2 (5 bases each). Trimming shortened V by 4 bases and J by 2 bases, and 9 bases separated the two germline ends. The CDR3 extends over 13 amino acids. The germline V gene has CDR1 SGHTA and CDR2 FQGNSA. CDR3 DNA sequence: TGTGCCAGCAGCTCTCTGGGGGCCTACGAGCAGTACTTC. Its protein is CASSSLGAYEQYF.

This clonotype was counted ten times or more. The J gene is TRBJ2-3, the V gene TRBV6-2 or TRBV6-3; TRBD2 might be the D (5 bases). The V gene's germline CDR1 is MNHEY and CDR2 SVGEGT. The CDR3 contains 16 residues. V was trimmed by 2 bases and J by 1 base, leaving 13 bases between them. CDR3 DNA: TGTGCCAGCAGTTACGACTACATGCAGCGCACAGATACGCAGTATTTT. This sequence encodes CASSYDYMQRTDTQYF.

This clonotype was seen at least ten times. The chain links TRBV10-3 to TRBJ2-3; 13 bases match TRBD2. The CDR3 length is 16 residues. Germline assignment: CDR1 ENHRY and CDR2 SYGVKD. With 6 bases clipped from V and 2 bases from J, the junction kept 5 bases outside the gene matches. The CDR3 spells CAISDGLAGATDTQYF. CDR3 DNA sequence: TGTGCCATCAGCGACGGACTAGCGGGAGCCACAGATACGCAGTATTTT.

J is TRBJ2-3 and V is TRBV28; D tentatively reads TRBD1 or TRBD2 (5 bases each). The CDR3 is 17 amino acids. CDR1 and CDR2 (germline): MDHEN, SYDVKM. The V and J ends lost 4 bases and 2 bases respectively, with 19 bases between them. The CDR3 here is CASSSDRGVAATDTQYF. DNA of the CDR3: TGTGCCAGCAGTTCTGATAGGGGAGTGGCGGCCACAGATACGCAGTATTTT.

CDR3 amino acids: CASEDTDTQYF. The CDR3 nucleotides read TGTGCCAGCGAAGACACAGATACGCAGTATTTT. This chain links TRBV5-4 with TRBJ2-3, with unresolved D. The CDR3 has 11 amino acids. CDR1 is SGHNT, CDR2 YYREEE, per germline (reference sequence). The V end lost 7 bases, the J end lost 2 bases, and 5 bases lay between the germline ends.

This clonotype was seen at least ten times. This rearrangement joins TRBV12-3 or TRBV12-4 to TRBJ2-7; the match to TRBD2 covers 8 bases. V lost 6 bases and J lost 2; bases outside the gene matches: 6. The CDR3 length is 14 residues. CDR3 DNA: TGTGCCAGCAGACTTAGCGGGACCACCTACGAGCAGTACTTC. As protein: CASRLSGTTYEQYF.

There are many counts of this clonotype. The V gene is TRBV7-9, the J gene TRBJ2-1; D unresolved. The CDR3 spans 16 residues. V was shortened by 5 bases and J by 0 bases, with 14 bases between the two germline ends. Per germline, CDR1 SEHNR and CDR2 FQNEAQ (reference sequence). CDR3 DNA sequence: TGTGCCAGCAGCCCGACGGAAGCACGCTCCTACAATGAGCAGTTCTTC. It translates to CASSPTEARSYNEQFF.

Regarding this clonotype: Since a much larger clone is just one base distant, this may be a read error. The V call is TRBV12-3 or TRBV12-4, the J call TRBJ2-5; D remains ambiguous. This CDR3 has 11 residues. The V and J ends lost 8 bases and 7 bases respectively, with 11 bases between them. CDR3 bases: TGTGCCAGCGGTCCCCTGGGGACCCAGTACTTC. It is translated as CASGPLGTQYF.

This clonotype was counted a few times. The chain carries TRBV6-5 and TRBJ1-4, with TRBD1 identical over 12 bases. Germline V gives CDR1 MNHEY, CDR2 SVGAGI. The CDR3 length is 17 residues. V lost 0 bases to trimming and J lost 8 bases; unmatched junction nucleotides: 7. This chain's CDR3 is CASSYSGTGGSGEKLFF. The CDR3 DNA sequence: TGTGCCAGCAGTTACTCCGGGACAGGGGGCTCTGGGGAAAAACTGTTTTTT.

A few counts support this clonotype. The chain joins TRBV11-2 to TRBJ2-7; possibly TRBD1 for D (6 bases). This CDR3 region has 15 residues. V was pared by 4 bases and J by 2 bases, with 15 bases between. Per germline, CDR1 SGHAT and CDR2 FQNNGV. Written as DNA, the CDR3 is TGTGCCAGCAGCTCCACAGGGTCCGGACCCTACGAGCAGTACTTC. This encodes CASSSTGSGPYEQYF.

The table lists this clonotype with many counts. The chain joins TRBV29-1 to TRBJ1-5; unclear D gene. This CDR3 is built from 14 residues. The germline gives CDR1 SQVTM, CDR2 ANQGSEA. V gave up 3 bases and J gave up 1 base, with 10 bases separating them. CDR3 protein: CSVETGASNQPQHF. The CDR3 nucleotides read TGCAGCGTTGAGACGGGAGCGAGCAATCAGCCCCAGCATTTT.

This clonotype was observed at least ten times. The chain employs TRBV5-1 and TRBJ2-7, with TRBD1 matching over 9 bases. Germline V CDR1 and CDR2: SGHRS, YFSETQ. This CDR3 has 17 residues. Trimming took 3 bases from V and 4 from J; bases not matched to a gene: 14. CDR3 loop: CASSSHPSGQGPYEQYF. The CDR3 bases are TGCGCCAGCAGCTCCCATCCATCAGGACAGGGGCCATACGAGCAGTACTTC.

This clonotype has at least ten counts. The chain links TRBV7-3 to TRBJ1-1; no clear D. CDR3 length: 15 amino acids. The ends were cut back, 1 base at V and 1 base at J, with 10 bases in the middle. CDR1 and CDR2 from the germline V gene are SGHTA and FQGTGA. The CDR3 DNA follows: TGTGCCAGCAGCTTAAATTCGTCAGCGAACACTGAAGCTTTCTTT. Translated, it gives CASSLNSSANTEAFF.

This clonotype was observed many times. The chain joins TRBV5-6 to TRBJ2-7; TRBD1 is a possible D gene (6 bases). The CDR3 has 15 amino acids. CDR1 SGHDT and CDR2 YYEEEE come from the germline V gene. Trimming removed 0 bases from V and 7 bases from J, with 17 bases in between. CDR3 protein: CASSLGGRGFYEQYF. The CDR3 DNA reads TGTGCCAGCAGCTTGGGCGGCAGGGGTTTTTATGAGCAGTACTTC. The whole variable domain, remainder taken from reference TRBV5-6 and TRBJ2-7, is DAGVTQSPTHLIKTRGQQVTLRCSPKSGHDTVSWYQQALGQGPQFIFQYYEEEERQRGNFPDRFSGHQFPNYSSELNVNALLLGDSALYLCASSLGGRGFYEQYFGPGTRLTVT.

This clonotype was recorded at least ten times. The rearrangement links TRBV28 to TRBJ1-1, with D unresolved. The V and J ends lost 3 bases and 3 bases respectively, with 8 bases between them. The CDR3 totals 13 residues. In germline, CDR1 is MDHEN, CDR2 SYDVKM. This CDR3 is CASSFDRDTEAFF. The CDR3 region has the DNA TGTGCCAGCAGTTTCGACCGGGACACTGAAGCTTTCTTT.

This sequence joins TRBV30 and TRBJ2-7; TRBD1 agrees at 7 bases. Per the germline V gene, CDR1 is GTSNPN and CDR2 is SVGIG (reference sequence). With 4 bases clipped from V and 0 bases from J, the junction kept 3 bases outside the gene matches. CDR3 size: 13 residues. The CDR3 protein is CAWTTGHSYEQYF. As DNA, the CDR3 is TGTGCCTGGACGACAGGGCACTCCTACGAGCAGTACTTC.

This clonotype was counted many times. This chain links TRBV28 with TRBJ2-7; possibly TRBD1 for D (6 bases). V was cut by 4 bases and J by 5 bases, with 12 bases left in between. CDR1 is MDHEN and CDR2 is SYDVKM in the germline V gene. This CDR3 has 13 residues. CDR3 in amino acids: CASSSRDKNEQYF. The CDR3, as DNA: TGTGCCAGCAGTTCCCGGGACAAGAACGAGCAGTACTTC. Looking up the rest from reference TRBV28 and TRBJ2-7 gives the full variable domain: DVKVTQSSRYLVKRTGEKVFLECVQDMDHENMFWYRQDPGLGLRLIYFSYDVKMKEKGDIPEGYSVSREKKERFSLILESASTNQTSMYLCASSSRDKNEQYFGPGTRLTVT.

This clonotype was picked up many times. The gene calls are TRBV12-5 and TRBJ2-1; 10 nucleotides agree with TRBD1. V lost 0 bases and J lost 6; bases outside the gene matches: 11. The CDR3 runs 18 residues. CDR1 LGHNT and CDR2 FRNRAP come from the germline V gene. DNA for the CDR3: TGTGCTAGTGGTTTGGTACTGGGGGACAGGGGCGACGGCAATGAGCAGTTCTTC. This gives the protein CASGLVLGDRGDGNEQFF.

This clonotype was found many times. The V gene is TRBV11-3, the J gene TRBJ2-3, with no clear D. Trimming cost V 1 base and J 2 bases, with 7 bases left between them. The CDR3 runs to 14 residues. Germline V gene sequence: CDR1 SGHNT, CDR2 YENEEA. The CDR3 sequence is CASSLARNTDTQYF. For the CDR3, the DNA is TGTGCCAGCAGCTTAGCCAGGAACACAGATACGCAGTATTTT. Complete variable domain (other parts from reference TRBV11-3 and TRBJ2-3): EAGVVQSPRYKIIEKKQPVAFWCNPISGHNTLYWYLQNLGQGPELLIRYENEEAVDDSQLPKDRFSAERLKGVDSTLKIQPAELGDSAVYLCASSLARNTDTQYFGPGTRLTVL.

On this clonotype: A read error may be the cause here, since a much bigger clone is one base away. The chain employs TRBV11-2 and TRBJ2-7; 15 bases line up with TRBD2. From germline, CDR1 is SGHAT and CDR2 FQNNGV. V lost 5 bases to trimming and J lost 4 bases; unmatched junction nucleotides: 9. CDR3 length: 17 amino acids. DNA of the CDR3: TGTGCCAGCAGCCCGGGGACTAGCGGGAGGCCCCGGTACGAGCAGTACGTC. Encoded protein: CASSPGTSGRPRYEQYV.

This sequence joins TRBV13 and TRBJ2-1; a possible D gene is TRBD2 (6 bases). Deletions cut 6 bases from V and 10 bases from J, with 10 bases between. This CDR3 region has 11 residues. The germline gives CDR1 PRHDT, CDR2 FYEKMQ (reference sequence). CDR3 sequence: CASRGLQEQFF. The DNA for the CDR3 is TGTGCCAGCAGGGGACTTCAGGAGCAGTTCTTC.

The chain carries TRBV28 and TRBJ1-1, with D tentatively TRBD1 (5 bases). The CDR3 is 16 amino acids. The V end was cut by 6 bases, the J end by 0 bases, with 17 bases between. Germline V gene sequence: CDR1 MDHEN, CDR2 SYDVKM. The CDR3 DNA follows: TGTGCCAGCAGATTAGAGGGGTGGGCCATGAACACTGAAGCTTTCTTT. Translation: CASRLEGWAMNTEAFF.

Many counts were recorded for this clonotype. This chain connects TRBV2 to TRBJ1-3; D is uncertain. Trimming pared 4 bases from V and 4 bases from J, leaving 14 bases between. This CDR3 has 15 residues. CDR1 SNHLY and CDR2 FYNNEI come from the germline V gene. This chain's CDR3 is CASSGFGIGGNTIYF. The CDR3 nucleotides read TGTGCCAGCAGTGGCTTCGGAATCGGAGGAAACACCATATATTTT.

At least ten counts were recorded for this clonotype. The genes are TRBV10-1 and TRBJ1-5; D may be TRBD1 (6 bases). Per the germline V gene, CDR1 is WNHNN and CDR2 is SYGVQD (reference sequence). This CDR3 spans 16 amino acids. Trimming cost V 3 bases and J 0 bases, with 12 bases left between them. In DNA, the CDR3 is TGCGCCAGCAGTGAATGCAGGGGACATAGCAATCAGCCCCAGCATTTT. Its translation: CASSECRGHSNQPQHF.

The table lists this clonotype with a few counts. The genes are TRBV6-2 or TRBV6-3 and TRBJ2-3, with D tentatively TRBD1 (6 bases). Germline V gene sequence: CDR1 MNHEY, CDR2 SVGEGT. V dropped 6 bases and J dropped 0 bases, with 13 bases sitting between them. The CDR3 length is 15 residues. DNA of the CDR3: TGTGCCAGCAGCGACACAGGGTTAAGCACAGATACGCAGTATTTT. Protein sequence: CASSDTGLSTDTQYF.

At least ten counts were recorded for this clonotype. This chain uses TRBV6-1 with TRBJ1-2; 7 bases line up with TRBD1. Per germline, CDR1 MNHNS and CDR2 SASEGT. V lost 6 bases, J lost 0 bases, and 7 bases stayed unmatched. This CDR3 contains 15 residues. This CDR3 is CASSRAGTANYGYTF. CDR3 DNA sequence: TGTGCCAGCAGCAGAGCCGGGACAGCTAACTATGGCTACACCTTC.

This clonotype came up many times. V gene TRBV11-2 combines with J gene TRBJ2-5, with 9 bases matching TRBD1. The J segment lost 3 bases and the V segment lost 5 bases, leaving 10 bases of the junction unmatched. The CDR3 is 16 amino acids. Germline CDR1 reads SGHAT; CDR2 reads FQNNGV. CDR3: CASSQNRDRVEETQYF. The DNA of the CDR3 is TGTGCCAGCAGCCAAAACCGGGACAGGGTAGAAGAGACCCAGTACTTC.